This T cell receptor beta chain stems from a study of T cell responses to AZD1222 COVID-19 vaccine. The study, taken as a whole, reports: CD4 TCRs linked to vaccination spanned spike, dominating at 160-218 and 743-854. The donor cohort was predominantly white British with a female majority, and clonal diversity may have been underestimated. Baseline serology detected seropositivity in only six AZD1222 recipients.

Note on this clone: Its antigen is currently unknown.

The germline V gene has CDR1 MNHEY and CDR2 SMNVEV (reference sequence). V shed 0 bases and J 5 bases; nucleotides not matched to a gene: 4. The CDR3 has 16 residues. This table comes from immunoSEQ multiplex PCR, and its TCRdb copy is limited to in-frame clones, with some not included. The repertoire holds 140,000 to 150,000 clones, roughly 93% seen once, with less than 2% in the top ten. Second doses that came at about 4 or about 12 weeks were put together. Material: peripheral blood, obtained 28 days after the second AZD1222 dose. The receptor comes from an adult who received the AZD1222 COVID-19 vaccine. The V and J genes are TRBV27 and TRBJ1-3; 10 bases fit TRBD1. The CDR3 nucleotides are TGTGCCAGCAGTTTATCCCCGGGACAGGGGAGAAACACCATATATTTT. It translates to CASSLSPGQGRNTIYF.